This T cell receptor (beta chain) came from a study of CD8 T cells in ankylosing spondylitis. Study conclusions and caveats: CD8+ by phenotype, disease-linked clones were relatively rare in peripheral blood. Ankylosing spondylitis blood seemed to carry a telltale TCR beta motif made of roughly 8 highly homologous variants.

MiXCR, applied by TCRdb to the 5' RACE reads, yields one record per CDR3 protein. Of under 200,000 distinct CDR3 sequences in the sample, roughly 11% were seen once. Many counts were recorded for this clonotype. The antigen remains unidentified. CDR3 size: 12 residues. The germline V gene encodes CDR1 MDHEN and CDR2 SYDVKM. V was cut by 3 bases and J by 5 bases, with 8 bases left in between. The TCR originated in a male donor with ankylosing spondylitis or in good health (not recorded which). The specimen sequenced was blood, either unsorted or a sorted T cell fraction (not recorded which). The chain is built from TRBV28 and TRBJ2-7, with D unresolved. The CDR3 DNA follows: TGTGCCAGCAGTTTCAAGACAAACGAGCAGTACTTC. Translated: CASSFKTNEQYF.